The 19 T cell receptor beta chains below were found in one sample sequenced in a study of shared clonotypes between healthy human individuals. Using immunoSEQ multiplex PCR, the repertoire was profiled, and TCRdb retains in-frame clones only, with some absent. Altogether approximately 1,000,000 clones are present, approximately 78% being singletons, with the ten largest covering under 0.6%. Source material: memory CD4+ T cells from PBMCs. The subset: CD45RA-negative fraction. The origin of the receptors is a man aged 18 to 30 in good health. Some clones in this sample may be carry-over from other donors' samples.

This chain links TRBV4-3 with TRBJ2-3; D call uncertain. Trimming removed 4 bases at V and 2 bases at J, with 13 bases between. The CDR3 is 15 residues long. Germline assignment: CDR1 LGHNA and CDR2 YSLEER. For the CDR3, the DNA is TGCGCCAGCAGCCGTCGAGGTGGGCTCACAGATACGCAGTATTTT. Translating gives CASSRRGGLTDTQYF.

This chain links TRBV10-3 with TRBJ1-2, with D perhaps matching TRBD1 (6 bases). The CDR3 is made up of 14 amino acids. V lost 3 bases to trimming and J lost 5 bases, with 13 bases between them. Germline assignment: CDR1 ENHRY and CDR2 SYGVKD. CDR3 DNA: TGTGCCATCAGTGATCGGGGGGCGGGGTATGGCTACACCTTC. It is translated as CAISDRGAGYGYTF.

This clone was picked up one time. The CDR3 DNA follows: TGTGCCAGCATCAATACCGGGACTAGCGGGATTAGCTCCTACAATGAGCAGTTCTTC. It specifies CASINTGTSGISSYNEQFF. The chain employs TRBV7-2 and TRBJ2-1; 13 bases map to TRBD2. CDR1 is SGHTA, CDR2 FQGNSA, per germline. There are 19 residues in the CDR3. J was trimmed by 0 bases and V by 7 bases; bases with no gene match: 12.

The CDR3 DNA sequence: TGTGCCAGCAGCCAGACTAGCGGGGATAGCTCCTACGAGCAGTACTTC. Translation gives CASSQTSGDSSYEQYF. The chain combines TRBV4-2 with TRBJ2-7, with 11 bases lining up with TRBD2. Germline CDR1 and CDR2: LGHNA and YNFKEQ. The J segment lost 0 bases and the V segment lost 3 bases, leaving 4 bases of the junction unmatched. CDR3 length: 16 amino acids.

The rearrangement uses TRBV15 and TRBJ1-1; maybe TRBD1 (6 bases). CDR3 length equals 14 residues. V was pared by 3 bases and J by 3 bases, with 11 bases between. Germline CDR1 LNHNV, CDR2 YYDKDF (reference sequence). The DNA of the CDR3 is TGTGCCACCAGCAGCGGACAGCCCGACACTGAAGCTTTCTTT. Its protein product is CATSSGQPDTEAFF. Variable domain in full (rest from reference TRBV15 and TRBJ1-1): DAMVIQNPRYQVTQFGKPVTLSCSQTLNHNVMYWYQQKSSQAPKLLFHYYDKDFNNEADTPDNFQSRRPNTSFCFLDIRSPGLGDTAMYLCATSSGQPDTEAFFGQGTRLTVV.

The chain joins TRBV5-4 to TRBJ2-7; possible D gene TRBD2, 7 bases. The CDR3 is made up of 13 amino acids. Germline V lookup: CDR1 SGHNT, CDR2 YYREEE (reference sequence). V lost 6 bases, J lost 11 bases, and 21 bases lay in between. The chain's CDR3 is CASNPYGGLVKYF. The DNA of the CDR3 is TGTGCCAGCAACCCCTACGGGGGGCTAGTAAAGTACTTC.

The CDR3 region is CASSENVDYGYTF. Here the CDR3 DNA reads TGCGCCAGCAGTGAAAACGTTGACTATGGCTACACCTTC. The chain has TRBV10-2 and TRBJ1-2; D gene unclear. Germline V CDR1 and CDR2: WSHSY, SAAADI. The CDR3 contains 13 residues. V was clipped by 3 bases and J by 3 bases, with 8 bases between them.

J is TRBJ1-1 and V is TRBV27; D gene ambiguous. This CDR3 is 12 amino acids long. The V end lost 6 bases, the J end lost 7 bases, and 12 bases lay between the germline ends. The germline CDR1 and CDR2 sequences are MNHEY and SMNVEV (reference sequence). CDR3 in DNA: TGTGCCAGCAGAAGGGCCGACGGTGAAGCTTTCTTT. Its translation: CASRRADGEAFF.

The V call is TRBV9, the J call TRBJ2-7; D is uncertain. V was shortened by 5 bases and J by 2 bases, with 5 bases between the two germline ends. The germline gives CDR1 SGDLS, CDR2 YYNGEE. CDR3 length: 11 amino acids. The CDR3 sequence is CASRPPYEQYF. The CDR3 DNA reads TGTGCCAGCAGACCCCCCTACGAGCAGTACTTC.

The gene calls are TRBV7-9 and TRBJ2-7; D gene unclear. CDR3 size: 12 residues. Germline V gene sequence: CDR1 SEHNR, CDR2 FQNEAQ (reference sequence). Trimming stripped 1 base from V and 8 bases from J, with 9 bases between. The CDR3 sequence is CASSLGQTQQYF. CDR3 DNA: TGTGCCAGCAGCTTAGGCCAGACCCAGCAGTACTTC.

The chain recombines TRBV28 with TRBJ1-2; D gene ambiguous. The germline CDR1 and CDR2 sequences are MDHEN and SYDVKM. This CDR3 contains 14 residues. The V and J ends lost 4 bases and 4 bases respectively, with 13 bases between them. The chain's CDR3 is CASSSRTESYGYTF. The CDR3 nucleotides read TGTGCCAGCAGTTCCCGGACGGAATCCTATGGCTACACCTTC.

Details on this clone: The same CDR3 also results from other DNA sequences found in this sample. The chain combines TRBV7-9 with TRBJ2-7; D gene ambiguous. Per the germline V gene, CDR1 is SEHNR and CDR2 is FQNEAQ (reference sequence). The CDR3 is 13 amino acids. V was cut by 1 base and J by 2 bases, with 6 bases left in between. The DNA for the CDR3 is TGTGCCAGCAGCTTAGTGGGTACCTACGAGCAGTACTTC. Protein sequence: CASSLVGTYEQYF.

CDR3 DNA sequence: TGTGCCAGCTCACCAGGGGTATATCAGCCCCAGCATTTT. Translation gives CASSPGVYQPQHF. The rearrangement uses TRBV18 and TRBJ1-5; D is uncertain. Germline-derived CDR1 and CDR2 are KGHSH and LQKENI. V lost 2 bases and J 5 bases, leaving 7 bases between the germline ends. This CDR3 comprises 13 residues.

V gene TRBV7-7 combines with J gene TRBJ2-2, with D possibly matching TRBD1 (5 bases). V was clipped by 6 bases and J by 1 base, with 12 bases between them. The CDR3 consists of 15 residues. Germline V gene lookup returns CDR1 SSHAT and CDR2 FNYEAQ (reference sequence). The DNA for the CDR3 is TGTGCCAGCAGTTATGACAGCTGGAACACCGGGGAGCTGTTTTTT. Encoded protein: CASSYDSWNTGELFF.

A word on this clone: An end of the junction does not agree with germline; a read error may underlie this. The rearrangement links TRBV5-1 to TRBJ2-6; D may match TRBD1 or TRBD2 (5 bases each). The germline V gene has CDR1 SGHRS and CDR2 YFSETQ. CDR3 length: 13 residues. CDR3 amino acids: CASSLDGANVLTF. The CDR3 bases are TGCGCCAGCAGCTTGGACGGGGCGAACGTCCTGACTTTC.

Only a few counts were recorded for this clone. The sample contains more than one DNA sequence encoding this CDR3. The V and J genes are TRBV2 and TRBJ2-2; TRBD2 might be the D (5 bases). V gave up 8 bases and J gave up 0 bases, with 10 bases separating them. The germline CDR1 and CDR2 sequences are SNHLY and FYNNEI. This CDR3 is built from 14 residues. As DNA, the CDR3 is TGTGCCAGCGGCGGACTCGCGAACACCGGGGAGCTGTTTTTT. It codes for CASGGLANTGELFF.

The rearrangement joins TRBV18 to TRBJ2-2; 9 bases map to TRBD1. The length of the CDR3 is 17 residues. The germline V gene has CDR1 KGHSH and CDR2 LQKENI. Trimming at V came to 3 bases and at J to 7 bases, leaving 12 bases not matched to a gene. CDR3 in amino acids: CASSPGTGLKNGGELFF. CDR3 coding DNA: TGTGCCAGCTCACCGGGGACAGGGCTCAAGAATGGCGGGGAGCTGTTTTTT.

This clone was counted a few times. This rearrangement joins TRBV5-1 to TRBJ2-1, with D perhaps matching TRBD2 (6 bases). The V gene's germline CDR1 is SGHRS and CDR2 YFSETQ. The CDR3 has 15 residues. Trimming stripped 4 bases from V and 2 bases from J, with 13 bases between. The CDR3 DNA sequence: TGCGCCAGCAGCCATCAGGGAGGCGCCTACAATGAGCAGTTCTTC. Protein product: CASSHQGGAYNEQFF.

This clone appeared a single time. The rearrangement uses TRBV6-6 and TRBJ1-2; perhaps TRBD1 as D (6 bases). The germline V and J ends were trimmed by 10 bases and 5 bases, with 17 bases remaining between them. Germline V gene data show CDR1 as MNHNY and CDR2 as SVGAGI (reference sequence). The CDR3 has 13 residues. The CDR3 nucleotides are TGTGCCATCGAGGGAGGGGGGAATTATGGCTACACCTTC. Translating gives CAIEGGGNYGYTF.